The rows below give T cell receptor beta chains drawn from one sample of a study of Tregs in tolerant kidney transplant recipients. TCRdb keeps only in-frame clones here, not all; method: immunoSEQ multiplex PCR. The table lists about 15,000 clones, approximately 94% of them singletons. The sequencing sample was made of CD8+ T cells from blood. Source of these receptors: a human donor in good health. The CDR3 runs from the conserved cysteine through the conserved F or W. The D gene is left open where the match is weak. Not all rows give a size; the values are once, few, many and, for expanded clones, a class.

d_gene	v_gene	j_gene	abundance	CDR3nt	CDR3aa
.	TRBV7-3	TRBJ2-5	.	TGTGCCAGCGGCCGTAGCCGACAAGAGACCCAGTACTTC	CASGRSRQETQYF
TRBD2	TRBV2	TRBJ2-1	.	TGTGCCATCAGAAGCGGGGGAGGAAACAATGAGCAGTTCTTC	CAIRSGGGNNEQFF
.	TRBV29-1	TRBJ1-1	.	TGCAGCGTTGCGGGTGACACCTGGAACACTGAAGCTTTCTTT	CSVAGDTWNTEAFF
.	TRBV30	TRBJ1-2	.	TGTGCCTGGTATAGCGAAGTGGGGCGGACGGAAGGCTACACCTTC	CAWYSEVGRTEGYTF
.	TRBV27	TRBJ2-1	.	TGTGCCAGCAGTTTATACCGGGCGGGCCTCAATGAGCAGTTCTTC	CASSLYRAGLNEQFF
.	TRBV7-2	TRBJ2-7	once	TGTGCCAGCAGCTCGGGGGCCGCAGGGGCGGGGTACGAGCAGTACTTC	CASSSGAAGAGYEQYF
TRBD1	TRBV6-1	TRBJ1-6	once	TGTGCCAGCAGACCCGAGGGGGCTTATAATTCACCCCTCCACTTT	CASRPEGAYNSPLHF
TRBD1	TRBV27	TRBJ1-1	.	TGTGCCAGCAGTGTACGGCGGGACAGGTTGAACACTGAAGCTTTCTTT	CASSVRRDRLNTEAFF
TRBD1	TRBV5-1	TRBJ1-2	.	TGCGCCAGCAGCTCCCTCGGACAGGGAACTTCCTATGGCTACACCTTC	CASSSLGQGTSYGYTF
TRBD1	TRBV4-3	TRBJ2-2	.	TGCGCCAGCAGCCAAGTTGTCAGGACAGGGGGCTTCGGGGAGCTGTTTTTT	CASSQVVRTGGFGELFF
.	TRBV5-1	TRBJ1-2	.	TGCGCCAGCAGCCCGGATACCTATGGCTACACCTTC	CASSPDTYGYTF
TRBD2	TRBV29-1	TRBJ2-2	.	TGCAGCGTTGAAGATCGCAGTAGCGGGGGAGGGGTCGGGGAGCTGTTTTTT	CSVEDRSSGGGVGELFF
.	TRBV30	TRBJ1-4	.	TGTGCCTGGACCTCGGGCGTCGGACCTGAAAAACTGTTTTTT	CAWTSGVGPEKLFF
TRBD1	TRBV5-4	TRBJ2-3	.	TGTGCCAGCAGTTCCGAACAGGGGATCAGCTTAGATACGCAGTATTTT	CASSSEQGISLDTQYF
TRBD2	TRBV7-6	TRBJ2-5	once	TGTGCCAGCAGCCCCTCAGTCAGCGGGGGGTCCAGAGAGACCCAGTACTTC	CASSPSVSGGSRETQYF
TRBD2	TRBV6-6	TRBJ2-5	.	TGTGCCAGCAGCCTCCGGGACTACTACCAAGAGACCCAGTACTTC	CASSLRDYYQETQYF
TRBD1	TRBV4-3	TRBJ2-5	once	TGCGCCAGCAGCCAAGATCACGGACAGGGTTGGGAGACCCAGTACTTC	CASSQDHGQGWETQYF
.	TRBV27	TRBJ1-1	.	TGTGCCAGCAGTTGGATGGCGAACACTGAAGCTTTCTTT	CASSWMANTEAFF
TRBD1	TRBV27	TRBJ2-3	.	TGTGCCAGCGACAGGGGGCTTTCGTCCATCACAGATACGCAGTATTTT	CASDRGLSSITDTQYF
.	TRBV4-3	TRBJ1-6	.	TGCGCCAGCAGCCAAGACGGACGGGGGGGAACTTCACCCCTCCACTTT	CASSQDGRGGTSPLHF
.	TRBV6-1	TRBJ2-3	.	TGTGCCAGCAGTGAACGGCCTCCCAGCACAGATACGCAGTATTTT	CASSERPPSTDTQYF
.	TRBV11-2	TRBJ2-5	.	TGTGCCAGCAGCCCCCTCGTGGACAGTTATTTCCAAGAGACCCAGTACTTC	CASSPLVDSYFQETQYF
.	TRBV7-3	TRBJ2-1	.	TGTGCCAGCAGCCAGGGGCCGATCGCGGAGCAGTTCTTC	CASSQGPIAEQFF
.	TRBV9	TRBJ2-3	.	TGTGCCAGCAGCGTACTCGACTACAGCACAGATACGCAGTATTTT	CASSVLDYSTDTQYF